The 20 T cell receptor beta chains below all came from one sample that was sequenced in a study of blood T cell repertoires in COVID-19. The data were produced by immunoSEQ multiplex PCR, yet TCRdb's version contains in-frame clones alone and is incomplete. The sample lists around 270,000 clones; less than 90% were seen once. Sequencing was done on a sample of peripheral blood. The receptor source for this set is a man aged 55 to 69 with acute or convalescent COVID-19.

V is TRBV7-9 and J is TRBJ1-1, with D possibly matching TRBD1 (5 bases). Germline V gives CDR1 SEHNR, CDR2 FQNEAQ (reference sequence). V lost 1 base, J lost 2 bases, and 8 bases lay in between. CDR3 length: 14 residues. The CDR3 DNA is TGTGCCAGCAGCTTAGGGGGCAGCAACACTGAAGCTTTCTTT. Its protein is CASSLGGSNTEAFF.

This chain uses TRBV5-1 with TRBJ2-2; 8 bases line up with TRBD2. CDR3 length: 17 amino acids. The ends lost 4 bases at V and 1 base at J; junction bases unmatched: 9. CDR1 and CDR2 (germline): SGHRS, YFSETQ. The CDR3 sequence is CASSAAGSGGNTGELFF. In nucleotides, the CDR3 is TGCGCCAGCAGCGCCGCGGGAAGCGGGGGGAACACCGGGGAGCTGTTTTTT. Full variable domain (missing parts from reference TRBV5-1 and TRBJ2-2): KAGVTQTPRYLIKTRGQQVTLSCSPISGHRSVSWYQQTPGQGLQFLFEYFSETQRNKGNFPGRFSGRQFSNSRSEMNVSTLELGDSALYLCASSAAGSGGNTGELFFGEGSRLTVL.

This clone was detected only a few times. The CDR3 DNA reads TGTGCCAGCAGTCCCCTGGACAGGAATCAGCCCCAGCATTTT. Its protein product is CASSPLDRNQPQHF. The chain combines TRBV27 with TRBJ1-5; 7 bases map to TRBD1. This CDR3 spans 14 amino acids. Looked up from germline, CDR1 is MNHEY and CDR2 is SMNVEV (reference sequence). V shed 5 bases and J 4 bases; nucleotides not matched to a gene: 5.

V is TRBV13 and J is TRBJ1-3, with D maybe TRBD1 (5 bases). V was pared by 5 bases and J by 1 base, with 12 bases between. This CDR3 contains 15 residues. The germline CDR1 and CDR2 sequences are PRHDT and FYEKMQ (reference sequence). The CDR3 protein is CASSPLGGSGNTIYF. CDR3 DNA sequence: TGTGCCAGCAGCCCCCTCGGGGGATCTGGAAACACCATATATTTT.

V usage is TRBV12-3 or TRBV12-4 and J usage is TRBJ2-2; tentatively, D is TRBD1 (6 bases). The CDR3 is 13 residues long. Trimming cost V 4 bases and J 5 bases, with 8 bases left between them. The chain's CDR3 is CASSSQGTGELFF. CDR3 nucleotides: TGTGCCAGCAGTTCACAGGGAACCGGGGAGCTGTTTTTT.

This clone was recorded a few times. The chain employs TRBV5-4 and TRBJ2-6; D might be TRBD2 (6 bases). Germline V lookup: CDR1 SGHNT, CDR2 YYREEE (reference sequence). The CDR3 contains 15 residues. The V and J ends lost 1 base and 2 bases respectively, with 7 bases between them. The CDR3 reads CASSLPGAGANVLTF. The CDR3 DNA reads TGTGCCAGCAGCTTGCCGGGGGCTGGGGCCAACGTCCTGACTTTC. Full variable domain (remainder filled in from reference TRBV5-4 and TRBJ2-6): ETGVTQSPTHLIKTRGQQVTLRCSSQSGHNTVSWYQQALGQGPQFIFQYYREEENGRGNFPPRFSGLQFPNYSSELNVNALELDDSALYLCASSLPGAGANVLTFGAGSRLTVL.

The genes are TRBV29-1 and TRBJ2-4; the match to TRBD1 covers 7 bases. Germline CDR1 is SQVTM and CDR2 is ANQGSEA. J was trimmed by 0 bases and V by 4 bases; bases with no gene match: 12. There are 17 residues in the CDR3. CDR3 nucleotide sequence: TGCAGCGTTGCCCTGTTTGGGACAGCCCAAGCCAAAAACATTCAGTACTTC. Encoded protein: CSVALFGTAQAKNIQYF.

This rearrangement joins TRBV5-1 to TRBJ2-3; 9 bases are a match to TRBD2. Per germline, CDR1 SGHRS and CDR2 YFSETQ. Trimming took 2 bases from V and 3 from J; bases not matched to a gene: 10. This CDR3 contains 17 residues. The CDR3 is CASSFNPPGLATDTQYF. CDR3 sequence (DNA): TGCGCCAGCAGCTTCAACCCACCGGGACTAGCAACAGATACGCAGTATTTT.

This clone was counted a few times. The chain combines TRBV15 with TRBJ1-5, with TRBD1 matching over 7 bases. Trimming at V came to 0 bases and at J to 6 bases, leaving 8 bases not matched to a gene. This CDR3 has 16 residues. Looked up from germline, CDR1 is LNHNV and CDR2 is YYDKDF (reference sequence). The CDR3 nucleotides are TGTGCCACCAGCAGAGATCAGAGAGGGGGCGGTCAGCCCCAGCATTTT. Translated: CATSRDQRGGGQPQHF.

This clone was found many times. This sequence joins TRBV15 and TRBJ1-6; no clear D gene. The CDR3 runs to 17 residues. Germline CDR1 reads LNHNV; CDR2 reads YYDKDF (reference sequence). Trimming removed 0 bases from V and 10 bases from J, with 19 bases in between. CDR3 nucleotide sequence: TGTGCCACCAGCAGAGACTCATCAGGAGGTCGGAGATCACCCCTCCACTTT. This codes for CATSRDSSGGRRSPLHF.

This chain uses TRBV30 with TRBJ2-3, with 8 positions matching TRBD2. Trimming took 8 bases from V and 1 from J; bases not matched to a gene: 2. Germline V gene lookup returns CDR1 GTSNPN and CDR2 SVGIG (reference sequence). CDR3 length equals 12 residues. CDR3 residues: CARGGGTDTQYF. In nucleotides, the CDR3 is TGTGCCCGGGGGGGCGGCACAGATACGCAGTATTTT.

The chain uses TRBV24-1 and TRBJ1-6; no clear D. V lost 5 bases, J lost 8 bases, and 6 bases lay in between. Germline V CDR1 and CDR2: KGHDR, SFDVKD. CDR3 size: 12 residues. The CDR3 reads CATSGEYSPLHF. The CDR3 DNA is TGTGCCACCAGTGGGGAGTATTCACCCCTCCACTTT.

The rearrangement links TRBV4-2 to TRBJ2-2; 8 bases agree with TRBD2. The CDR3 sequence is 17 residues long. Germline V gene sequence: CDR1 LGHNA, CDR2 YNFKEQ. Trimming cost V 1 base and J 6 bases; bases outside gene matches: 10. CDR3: CASSQGRGDLGAGELFF. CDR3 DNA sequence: TGTGCCAGCAGCCAAGGGCGGGGGGACCTGGGAGCCGGGGAGCTGTTTTTT.

In DNA, the CDR3 is TGCGCCAGCAGCCTCGGGACAGGGGGCGAAAAACTGTTTTTT. This encodes CASSLGTGGEKLFF. The chain is built from TRBV5-1 and TRBJ1-4; 12 nucleotides align to TRBD1. The CDR3 has 14 amino acids. The germline V gene encodes CDR1 SGHRS and CDR2 YFSETQ. Trimming at V came to 4 bases and at J to 8 bases, leaving 3 bases not matched to a gene.

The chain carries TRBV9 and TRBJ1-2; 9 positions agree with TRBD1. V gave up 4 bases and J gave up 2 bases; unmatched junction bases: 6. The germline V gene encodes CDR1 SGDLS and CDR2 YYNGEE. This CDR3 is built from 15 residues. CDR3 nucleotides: TGTGCCAGCAGCAAGGGACAGGGCAAGAACTATGGCTACACCTTC. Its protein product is CASSKGQGKNYGYTF.

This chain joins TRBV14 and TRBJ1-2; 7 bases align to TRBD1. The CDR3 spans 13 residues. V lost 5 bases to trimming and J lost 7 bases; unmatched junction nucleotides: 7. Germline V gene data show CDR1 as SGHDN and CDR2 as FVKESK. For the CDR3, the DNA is TGTGCCAGCAGCTTTCCCTCAGGGGGTGGCTACACCTTC. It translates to CASSFPSGGGYTF.

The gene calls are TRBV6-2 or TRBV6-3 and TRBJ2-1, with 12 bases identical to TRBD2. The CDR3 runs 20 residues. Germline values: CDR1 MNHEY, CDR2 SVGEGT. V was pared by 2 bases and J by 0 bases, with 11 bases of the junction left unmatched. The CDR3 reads CASSYPTSGSLMSSYNEQFF. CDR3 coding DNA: TGTGCCAGCAGTTACCCGACTAGCGGGAGTCTGATGAGCTCCTACAATGAGCAGTTCTTC.

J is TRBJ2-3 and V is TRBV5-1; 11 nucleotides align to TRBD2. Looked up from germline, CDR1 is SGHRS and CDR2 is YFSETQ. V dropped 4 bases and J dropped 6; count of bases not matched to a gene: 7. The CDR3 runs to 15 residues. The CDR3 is CASSHSGGARDTQYF. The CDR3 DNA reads TGCGCCAGCAGCCATAGCGGGGGGGCTCGCGATACGCAGTATTTT.

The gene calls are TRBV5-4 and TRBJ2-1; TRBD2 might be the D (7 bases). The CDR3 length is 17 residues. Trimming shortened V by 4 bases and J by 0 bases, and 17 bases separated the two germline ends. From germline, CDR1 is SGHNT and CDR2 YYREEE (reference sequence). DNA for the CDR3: TGTGCCAGCAGCAAGTTGGGGGGGGCGCCCTCCTACAATGAGCAGTTCTTC. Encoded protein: CASSKLGGAPSYNEQFF.

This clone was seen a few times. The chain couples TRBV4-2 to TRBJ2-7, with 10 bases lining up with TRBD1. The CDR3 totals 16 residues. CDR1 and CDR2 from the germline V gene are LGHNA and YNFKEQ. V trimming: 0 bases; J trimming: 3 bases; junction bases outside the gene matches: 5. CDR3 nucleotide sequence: TGTGCCAGCAGCCAAGAGGGACAGGGGACCTTCTACGAGCAGTACTTC. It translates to CASSQEGQGTFYEQYF.